This record covers a single T cell receptor (beta chain). Per-sample yields of isolated PBMCs were at least 7 million. This entry comes from a study of blood T cells in healthy people across ages. The germline V gene has CDR1 SGDLS and CDR2 YYNGEE. Trimming pared 4 bases from V and 0 bases from J, leaving 21 bases between. CDR3 length: 18 amino acids. Combining a sample-barcoded 5' primer with a J-beta primer mix, a second PCR ran for roughly 6 to 12 cycles. Each cDNA molecule was tagged by a template-switch adaptor with 12 random nucleotides. TCRdb independently ran MiXCR on the 5' RACE reads; one entry per CDR3 protein. The data hold around 600,000 distinct CDR3 sequences, with around 48% observed a single time.

The sequencing input was blood. The gene calls are TRBV9 and TRBJ2-3, with D possibly being TRBD1 or TRBD2 (6 bases each). This sequence was found in a man older than 75 in good health. Here the CDR3 reads CASSRVGVTGTSTDTQYF. In DNA, the CDR3 is TGTGCCAGCAGCCGAGTAGGGGTAACAGGGACTAGCACAGATACGCAGTATTTT.